This T cell receptor (beta chain) was sequenced during a study of post-analysis software for immune sequencing data. Study-level results: Controls showed lower frequencies than patients for five TRBV segments, and TRBV5-6, TRBV5-1 and TRBV20-1 were among these. Patients with multiple sclerosis recorded significantly lower normalized Chao1 diversity than controls, the study found.

This clonotype was picked up one time. Its antigen is not known. Unique molecular identifiers tagged the TCR beta cDNA libraries. One entry per CDR3 protein, called by TCRdb with MiXCR from the PCR reads. The table shows about 160,000 distinct CDR3 sequences, with approximately 35% occurring only once. Trimming took 4 bases from V and 5 from J; bases not matched to a gene: 4. The CDR3 runs to 13 residues. V and J are TRBV12-3 or TRBV12-4 and TRBJ1-1, with TRBD1 identical over 7 bases. This clonotype was sampled from a girl aged 5-17 years with multiple sclerosis. The sample consisted of blood, taken after autologous hematopoietic stem cell transplantation. The CDR3 spells CASSSTGLTEAFF. In DNA form, the CDR3 reads TGTGCCAGCAGTTCGACAGGGCTTACTGAAGCTTTCTTT.